This paragraph covers one T cell receptor beta chain sequence. Germline CDR1 and CDR2: SGHAT and FQNNGV. This CDR3 contains 14 residues. Unmatched junction bases numbered 1, after V lost 5 bases and J lost 0 bases. This entry belongs to a study of cytomegalovirus exposure and HLA in healthy donors. 13 Jbeta primers and 60 Vbeta primers were used for the PCR. The repertoire was sequenced with immunoSEQ multiplex PCR; TCRdb's copy has only in-frame clones and lacks some. The profile covers about 180,000 clones, with around 80% appearing a single time and approximately 1.5% taken by the ten largest. Sequenced: PBMCs. The chain employs TRBV11-2 and TRBJ2-1; 7 nucleotides agree with TRBD1. This TCR was sampled from a man aged 40-50 years in good health and CMV-seronegative. CDR3 protein: CASSPGGSYNEQFF. In nucleotides, the CDR3 is TGTGCCAGCAGCCCAGGGGGCTCCTACAATGAGCAGTTCTTC.